This T cell receptor (beta chain) stems from a study of CD8 T cells in ankylosing spondylitis. Points from the study as a whole: There were earlier reports of some motif variants in reactive arthritis synovial fluid and blood. Disease-linked clones were reportedly significantly enriched in matched ankylosing spondylitis synovial fluid. Disease-linked clones displayed a CD8+ phenotype and appeared relatively rarely in peripheral blood. It appeared that ankylosing spondylitis blood was characterized by a TCR beta motif of several highly homologous variants.

As the method for making TCR beta libraries, quantitative 5'-RACE with molecular barcodes was used. TCRdb passed the 5' RACE reads through MiXCR, listing each CDR3 protein once. This repertoire shows roughly 700,000 distinct CDR3 sequences, 15% to 20% found once; its top ten account for around 19%. In the case of this clonotype: Antigen specificity is unknown.

This CDR3 comprises 14 residues. Between the trimmed V and J ends, which lost 7 bases and 4 bases, there was a span of 14 bases. CDR1 and CDR2 (germline): MNHNS, SASEGT. The chain employs TRBV6-1 and TRBJ1-5; perhaps TRBD1 as D (6 bases). The source is a male donor with ankylosing spondylitis. Sequencing was done on a sample of blood, either unsorted or a sorted T cell fraction (not recorded which). The CDR3 coding sequence is TGTGCCAGCACCCTAGGAACAGGGAATCAGCCCCAGCATTTT. Protein product: CASTLGTGNQPQHF.